By share, the clone carrying this T cell receptor (beta chain) counts as medium-sized. Its antigen is unknown. From RNA, the CDR3 regions of TCR beta chains were amplified and sequenced. First-round RT-PCR used HTBI primers; second-round multiplex PCR followed. Using its own MiXCR run on the multiplex PCR reads, TCRdb lists one record per CDR3 protein. The table has about 24,000 distinct CDR3 sequences, around 50% seen once; the top ten hold about 7%. The sample belongs to a study of Graves' ophthalmopathy and Graves' hyperthyroidism. Study-wide background: Peripheral blood was obtained at first diagnosis, ahead of any treatment. Study-wide results and limits: With a specificity of around 72% and a sensitivity of 70% to 71%, the model predicted ophthalmopathy progression. For separating ophthalmopathy from stable hyperthyroidism, a 13-signature model gave roughly 90% sensitivity and 75% to 83% specificity.

Each hyperthyroidism patient was newly diagnosed, with under 2 months' duration, and aged 18 to 65. This TCR was recovered from an adult woman with stable Graves' hyperthyroidism. The sequenced material came from peripheral blood.

The CDR3 DNA reads as TGTGCCATCAGCCCGGGACCAGAAAACTATGGCTACACCTTC. Residues: CAISPGPENYGYTF. This chain joins TRBV10-3 and TRBJ1-2; possible D gene TRBD1, 5 bases. The ends were cut back, 6 bases at V and 2 bases at J, with 13 bases in the middle. The CDR3 contains 14 residues. CDR1 and CDR2 from the germline V gene are ENHRY and SYGVKD.